What follows are 17 T cell receptor beta chains derived from one specimen sequenced in a study of post-analysis software for immune sequencing data (dated by TCRdb to about 2015). Summary of the overall study and its limitations: About 5 TRBV segments, including TRBV5-6, TRBV5-1 and TRBV20-1, were significantly more frequent in patients than controls.

Antigen specificity for these receptors is unknown. Receptor amplification or capture employed PCR. These reads were obtained on an Illumina HiSeq 2500. Unique molecular identifiers were incorporated into TCR beta cDNA libraries to reduce PCR and sequencing biases. In-frame beta chains were kept once TCRdb had trimmed the public reads at Q25 with fastp and called clones with MiXCR. Duplicate CDR3 protein sequences are folded into a single record with the most common DNA and genes. A total of fewer than 600,000 distinct CDR3 sequences appear in this sample, under 55% of them only once. The ten largest account for 9% to 13% of the sample. Sample: blood. Source of these receptors: a girl aged 5 to 17 with multiple sclerosis.

There are a few counts of this clonotype. The V call is TRBV7-3, the J call TRBJ2-7; 7 bases match TRBD2. This CDR3 contains 15 residues. Germline CDR1 is SGHTA and CDR2 is FQGTGA. The ends lost 2 bases at V and 2 bases at J; junction bases unmatched: 6. DNA for the CDR3: TGTGCCAGCAGCTTACTAAGACTAGCAGCCTACGAGCAGTACTTC. Translation: CASSLLRLAAYEQYF.

This clonotype was picked up a small number of times. The chain joins TRBV12-3 or TRBV12-4 to TRBJ2-3; tentatively, D is TRBD1 (6 bases). This CDR3 has 13 amino acids. V was shortened by 6 bases and J by 7 bases, with 14 bases between the two germline ends. CDR3 sequence reads: CASRTTGRHTQYF. CDR3 sequence (DNA): TGTGCCAGCAGGACAACAGGGCGGCATACGCAGTATTTT.

This clonotype has just a few counts. The V gene is TRBV27, the J gene TRBJ2-4, with 10 bases lining up with TRBD1. The CDR3 sequence is 15 residues long. Germline V gene data show CDR1 as MNHEY and CDR2 as SMNVEV (reference sequence). Germline trimming cut 5 bases from V and 13 bases from J; bases unmatched to any gene: 14. The CDR3 region is CASSPWTGGTFEQYF. Written as DNA, the CDR3 is TGTGCCAGCAGTCCCTGGACAGGGGGAACGTTTGAGCAGTACTTC.

This clonotype was recorded a few times. This chain uses TRBV29-1 with TRBJ1-2; D uncertain. Germline CDR1 and CDR2: SQVTM and ANQGSEA. The CDR3 totals 13 residues. V dropped 6 bases and J dropped 5 bases, with 16 bases sitting between them. The DNA for the CDR3 is TGCAGCGTACTGGACCCTATAGGATATGGCTACACCTTC. This codes for CSVLDPIGYGYTF. Supplemented by reference TRBV29-1 and TRBJ1-2, the full variable domain reads SAVISQKPSRDICQRGTSLTIQCQVDSQVTMMFWYRQQPGQSLTLIATANQGSEATYESGFVIDKFPISRPNLTFSTLTVSNMSPEDSSIYLCSVLDPIGYGYTFGSGTRLTVV.

As for this clonotype: An end of the junction differs from the germline gene, which may be a read error. The chain is built from TRBV20-1 and TRBJ1-4; no clear D gene. This CDR3 has 16 residues. Germline-derived CDR1 and CDR2 are DFQATT and SNEGSKA (reference sequence). The CDR3 is CSARDPAWPTNEKLFF. The CDR3 DNA reads TGCAGCGCTAGAGACCCCGCCTGGCCTACCAATGAAAAACTGTTTTTT.

This chain uses TRBV9 with TRBJ2-6; D may be TRBD1 (6 bases). V dropped 2 bases and J dropped 4 bases, with 13 bases sitting between them. This CDR3 is built from 16 residues. Germline V gene sequence: CDR1 SGDLS, CDR2 YYNGEE. CDR3 sequence: CASSVDSSGGANVLTF. The CDR3 region has the DNA TGTGCCAGCAGCGTGGACAGTTCGGGCGGGGCCAACGTCCTGACTTTC.

The J gene is TRBJ2-5, the V gene TRBV21-1; the table calls TRBD2, which could not be checked here. TRBV21-1 is reported as a pseudogene. The CDR3 loop spans 14 amino acids. The CDR3 spells CASSKAGGEETQYF. For the CDR3, the DNA is TGTGCCAGCAGCAAAGCCGGAGGCGAAGAGACCCAGTACTTC.

This clonotype showed up just a few times. The chain is built from TRBV9 and TRBJ2-5; the match to TRBD2 covers 7 bases. The length of the CDR3 is 16 residues. Germline lookup yields CDR1 SGDLS and CDR2 YYNGEE. Trimming took 0 bases from V and 0 from J; bases not matched to a gene: 5. The CDR3 sequence is CASSVGGLPYQETQYF. The CDR3 region has the DNA TGTGCCAGCAGCGTAGGGGGACTACCGTACCAAGAGACCCAGTACTTC.

This chain links TRBV20-1 with TRBJ2-1; TRBD2 might be the D (6 bases). The V gene's germline CDR1 is DFQATT and CDR2 SNEGSKA (reference sequence). The CDR3 covers 14 residues. Deletions cut 3 bases from V and 1 base from J, with 10 bases between. CDR3 residues: CSASGSGSYNEQFF. The CDR3 coding sequence is TGCAGTGCTAGTGGTAGCGGATCCTACAATGAGCAGTTCTTC.

This sequence joins TRBV25-1 and TRBJ2-3, with TRBD2 matching over 8 bases. This CDR3 region has 14 residues. J gave up 6 bases and V 3 bases, and 5 bases lay outside the gene matches. The germline V gene encodes CDR1 MGHDK and CDR2 SYGVNS. This chain's CDR3 is CASSDQGLVDTQYF. The CDR3, as DNA: TGTGCCAGCAGTGATCAGGGACTAGTTGATACGCAGTATTTT.

The chain carries TRBV6-6 and TRBJ2-7; D assignment may be TRBD1 or TRBD2 (6 bases each). The V end lost 2 bases, the J end lost 2 bases, and 13 bases lay between the germline ends. CDR1 is MNHNY, CDR2 SVGAGI, per germline (reference sequence). The CDR3 totals 15 residues. CDR3 protein: CASSYGGDTTYEQYF. The CDR3 coding sequence is TGTGCCAGCAGTTACGGAGGGGACACGACCTACGAGCAGTACTTC.

This chain uses TRBV11-1 with TRBJ2-1, with 11 nucleotides matching TRBD2. With 10 bases clipped from V and 6 bases from J, the junction kept 5 bases outside the gene matches. This CDR3 comprises 13 residues. The germline gives CDR1 SGHAT, CDR2 FQDESV (reference sequence). The CDR3 region is CAIGGLAVNEQFF. The CDR3 DNA follows: TGTGCCATCGGGGGACTAGCGGTCAATGAGCAGTTCTTC.

This clonotype was picked up a small number of times. One end of the junction is discordant with germline, which a read error may explain. The chain employs TRBV9 and TRBJ2-1, with D possibly TRBD2 on 6 matching bases. Per the germline V gene, CDR1 is SGDLS and CDR2 is YYNGEE. This CDR3 has 15 residues. The CDR3 DNA follows: TGTGCCAGCAGCGTAGACGGGAGCTCCTACAATGAGCGGTTCTTC. As protein: CASSVDGSSYNERFF.

The V and J genes are TRBV3-1 and TRBJ1-2; D perhaps matches TRBD1 (5 bases). The V end was cut by 2 bases, the J end by 7 bases, with 14 bases between. Germline V gives CDR1 LGHDT, CDR2 YNNKEL (reference sequence). The CDR3 totals 14 residues. The CDR3 coding sequence is TGTGCCAGCAGCCAATCAGGGCAACGGACTGGCTACACCTTC. The encoded protein is CASSQSGQRTGYTF.

This clonotype was detected only a few times. This chain links TRBV7-2 with TRBJ2-7; D is undetermined. V lost 1 base and J lost 6, with 7 bases in between. The CDR3 totals 12 residues. Germline V gene data show CDR1 as SGHTA and CDR2 as FQGNSA. CDR3: CASSLVAGEQYF. In DNA form, the CDR3 reads TGTGCCAGCAGCTTAGTAGCTGGCGAGCAGTACTTC.

A single count supports this clonotype. This CDR3 is CASSLGLATRGGELFF. The CDR3 bases are TGCGCCAGCAGCTTGGGACTAGCGACCCGAGGAGGGGAGCTGTTTTTT. The V call is TRBV5-1, the J call TRBJ2-2, with 8 bases identical to TRBD2. The germline V gene has CDR1 SGHRS and CDR2 YFSETQ. Trimming removed 0 bases from V and 8 bases from J; junction bases left unmatched: 9. The CDR3 covers 16 residues.

The chain is built from TRBV24-1 and TRBJ2-5; 9 bases are a match to TRBD2. V was pared by 5 bases and J by 5 bases, with 14 bases of the junction left unmatched. Germline V gene sequence: CDR1 KGHDR, CDR2 SFDVKD. CDR3 size: 17 residues. The CDR3 nucleotides are TGTGCCACCAGTGGGCAGGGTGGGGGGACTAGCATGGAGACCCAGTACTTC. Residues: CATSGQGGGTSMETQYF.